This TCR beta chain was captured by sequencing in a study of blood T cell repertoires in COVID-19. At the level of the study: Both acute and convalescent COVID-19 samples were obtained from the United States, Italy and Spain. The analysed material was cDNA or gDNA that came from T cells, B-cell-depleted T cells, or PBMCs.

Per the original methods: By means of reference gene primer amplification, nucleated cell counts were estimated. The method was immunoSEQ multiplex PCR; TCRdb's version includes in-frame clones alone and lacks a portion of them. The DNA gave D and trimming, while V, J and clone size come from that table. The sample yields 110,000 to 150,000 clones, almost 85% seen once. Germline CDR1 KGHSH, CDR2 LQKENI. The CDR3 loop spans 14 amino acids. V shed 0 bases, J shed 7 bases, and the junction held 4 bases outside the gene matches. This TCR came from a man between 50 and 59 years old with acute or convalescent COVID-19. This rearrangement joins TRBV18 to TRBJ1-2, with 8 bases fitting TRBD1. The sequenced sample consisted of peripheral blood. CDR3 DNA: TGTGCCAGCTCACCACCGCAGGGGGCCGGTGGCTACACCTTC. Protein product: CASSPPQGAGGYTF.